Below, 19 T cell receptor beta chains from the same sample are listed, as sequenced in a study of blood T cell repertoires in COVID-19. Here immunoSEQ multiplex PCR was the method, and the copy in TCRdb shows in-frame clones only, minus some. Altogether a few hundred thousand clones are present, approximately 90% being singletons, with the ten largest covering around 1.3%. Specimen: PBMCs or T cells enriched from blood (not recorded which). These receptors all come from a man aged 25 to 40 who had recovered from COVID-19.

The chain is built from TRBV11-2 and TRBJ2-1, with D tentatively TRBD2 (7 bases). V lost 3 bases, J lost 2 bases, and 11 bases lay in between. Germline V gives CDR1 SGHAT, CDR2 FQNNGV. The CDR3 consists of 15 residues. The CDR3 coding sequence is TGTGCCAGCAGCTTCGGGGGGCTCACCTACAATGAGCAGTTCTTC. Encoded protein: CASSFGGLTYNEQFF. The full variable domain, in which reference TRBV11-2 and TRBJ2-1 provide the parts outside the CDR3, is EAGVAQSPRYKIIEKRQSVAFWCNPISGHATLYWYQQILGQGPKLLIQFQNNGVVDDSQLPKDRFSAERLKGVDSTLKIQPAKLEDSAVYLCASSFGGLTYNEQFFGPGTRLTVL.

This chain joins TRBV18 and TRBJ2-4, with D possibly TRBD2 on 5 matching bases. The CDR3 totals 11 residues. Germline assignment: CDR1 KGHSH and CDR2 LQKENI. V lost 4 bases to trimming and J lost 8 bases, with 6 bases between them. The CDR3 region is CASSLGDIQYF. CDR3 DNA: TGTGCCAGCTCACTCGGGGACATTCAGTACTTC.

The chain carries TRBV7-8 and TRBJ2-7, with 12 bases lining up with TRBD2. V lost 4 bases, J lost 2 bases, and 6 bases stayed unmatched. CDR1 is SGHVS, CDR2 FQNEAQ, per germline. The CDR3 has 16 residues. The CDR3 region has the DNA TGTGCCAGCAGCTCCGACACTAGCGGGAGGCCCTACGAGCAGTACTTC. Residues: CASSSDTSGRPYEQYF. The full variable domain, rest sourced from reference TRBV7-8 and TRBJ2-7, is GAGVSQSPRYKVAKRGQDVALRCDPISGHVSLFWYQQALGQGPEFLTYFQNEAQLDKSGLPSDRFFAERPEGSVSTLKIQRTQQEDSAVYLCASSSDTSGRPYEQYFGPGTRLTVT.

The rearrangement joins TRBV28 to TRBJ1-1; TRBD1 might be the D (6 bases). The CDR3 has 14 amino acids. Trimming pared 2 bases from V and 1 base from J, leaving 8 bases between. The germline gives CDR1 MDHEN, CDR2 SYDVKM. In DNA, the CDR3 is TGTGCCAGCAGTTTACCGACAGGGAACACTGAAGCTTTCTTT. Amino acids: CASSLPTGNTEAFF.

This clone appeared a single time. The CDR3 sequence is CASSGLSTDTQYF. The CDR3 region has the DNA TGCGCCAGCTCGGGACTCAGCACAGATACGCAGTATTTT. This chain connects TRBV10-1 to TRBJ2-3; maybe TRBD2 (6 bases). From germline, CDR1 is WNHNN and CDR2 SYGVQD (reference sequence). V lost 8 bases and J 0 bases, leaving 9 bases between the germline ends. CDR3 length: 13 residues.

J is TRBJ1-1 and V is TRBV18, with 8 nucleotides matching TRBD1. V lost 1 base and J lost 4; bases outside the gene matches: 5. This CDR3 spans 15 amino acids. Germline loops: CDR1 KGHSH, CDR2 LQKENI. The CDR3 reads CASSPRAGGFTEAFF. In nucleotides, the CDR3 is TGTGCCAGCTCACCACGGGCAGGGGGCTTCACTGAAGCTTTCTTT.

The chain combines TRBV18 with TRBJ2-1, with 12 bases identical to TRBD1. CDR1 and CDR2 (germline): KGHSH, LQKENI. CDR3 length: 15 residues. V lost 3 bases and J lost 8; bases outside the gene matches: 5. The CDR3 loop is CASSPGTGGLDEQFF. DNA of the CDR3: TGTGCCAGCTCACCCGGGACAGGGGGCTTGGATGAGCAGTTCTTC.

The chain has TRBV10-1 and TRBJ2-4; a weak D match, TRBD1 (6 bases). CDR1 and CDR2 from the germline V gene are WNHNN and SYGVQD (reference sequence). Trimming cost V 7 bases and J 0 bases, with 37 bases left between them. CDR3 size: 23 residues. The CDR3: CASTWDRRDTRDRLGIAKNIQYF. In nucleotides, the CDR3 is TGCGCCAGCACTTGGGACCGCCGGGACACTAGAGACAGGCTCGGCATAGCCAAAAACATTCAGTACTTC.

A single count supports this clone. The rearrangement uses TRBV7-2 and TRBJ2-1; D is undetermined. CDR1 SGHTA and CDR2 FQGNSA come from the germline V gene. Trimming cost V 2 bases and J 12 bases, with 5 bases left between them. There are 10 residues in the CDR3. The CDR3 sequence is CASSLSVQFF. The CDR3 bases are TGTGCCAGCAGCTTATCGGTGCAGTTCTTC.

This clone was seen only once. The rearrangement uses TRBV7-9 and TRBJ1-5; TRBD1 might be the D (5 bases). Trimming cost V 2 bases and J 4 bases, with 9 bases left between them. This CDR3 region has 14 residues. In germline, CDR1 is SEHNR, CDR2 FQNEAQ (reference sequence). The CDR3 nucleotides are TGTGCCAGCAGCTTAATGGGGGGAAATCAGCCCCAGCATTTT. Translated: CASSLMGGNQPQHF.

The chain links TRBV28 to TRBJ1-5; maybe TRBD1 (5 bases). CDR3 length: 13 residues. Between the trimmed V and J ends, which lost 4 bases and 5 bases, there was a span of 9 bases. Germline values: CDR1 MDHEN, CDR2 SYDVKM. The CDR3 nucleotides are TGTGCCAGCAGTTACGGGGGTTATCAGCCCCAGCATTTT. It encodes CASSYGGYQPQHF.

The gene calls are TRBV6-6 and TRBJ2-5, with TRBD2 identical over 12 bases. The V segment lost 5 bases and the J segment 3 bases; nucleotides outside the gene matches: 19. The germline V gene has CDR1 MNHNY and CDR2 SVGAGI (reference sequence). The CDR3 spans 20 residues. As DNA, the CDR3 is TGTGCCAGCAGTCCTAGCGGGGGGGCCTTACCTCTACTATCAAAAGAGACCCAGTACTTC. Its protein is CASSPSGGALPLLSKETQYF.

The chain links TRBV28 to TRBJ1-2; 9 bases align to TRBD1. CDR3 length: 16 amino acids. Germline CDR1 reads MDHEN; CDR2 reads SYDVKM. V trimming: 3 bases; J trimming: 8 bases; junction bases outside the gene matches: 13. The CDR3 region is CASSFPSTGGREGYTF. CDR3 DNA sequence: TGTGCCAGCAGTTTCCCTTCGACAGGGGGGAGGGAGGGCTACACCTTC.

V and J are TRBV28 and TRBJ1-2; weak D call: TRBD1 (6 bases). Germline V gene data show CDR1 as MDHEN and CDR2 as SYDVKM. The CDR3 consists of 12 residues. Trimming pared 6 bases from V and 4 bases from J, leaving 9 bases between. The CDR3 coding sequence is TGTGCCAGCAGAACAGGGACCTATGGCTACACCTTC. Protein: CASRTGTYGYTF.

CDR3 sequence reads: CASSARGGKNIQYF. CDR3 DNA sequence: TGTGCCAGCAGCGCCAGGGGCGGCAAAAACATTCAGTACTTC. The rearrangement uses TRBV7-8 and TRBJ2-4, with D possibly being TRBD1 (6 bases). Between the trimmed V and J ends, which lost 5 bases and 3 bases, there was a span of 11 bases. CDR3 length: 14 amino acids. The germline CDR1 and CDR2 sequences are SGHVS and FQNEAQ.

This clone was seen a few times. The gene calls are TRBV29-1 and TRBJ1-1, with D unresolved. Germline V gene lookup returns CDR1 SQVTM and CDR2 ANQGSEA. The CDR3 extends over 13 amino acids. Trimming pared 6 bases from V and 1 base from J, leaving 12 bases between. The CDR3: CSVRLDGNTEAFF. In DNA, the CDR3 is TGCAGCGTCCGACTCGACGGGAACACTGAAGCTTTCTTT.

The CDR3 loop reads CASSLSVVGDRFGNQPQHF. In DNA, the CDR3 is TGTGCCAGCAGTTTATCAGTTGTAGGGGACAGGTTCGGCAATCAGCCCCAGCATTTT. The V gene is TRBV27, the J gene TRBJ1-5; 8 bases are a match to TRBD1. This CDR3 comprises 19 residues. Looked up from germline, CDR1 is MNHEY and CDR2 is SMNVEV (reference sequence). V dropped 0 bases and J dropped 2; count of bases not matched to a gene: 12.

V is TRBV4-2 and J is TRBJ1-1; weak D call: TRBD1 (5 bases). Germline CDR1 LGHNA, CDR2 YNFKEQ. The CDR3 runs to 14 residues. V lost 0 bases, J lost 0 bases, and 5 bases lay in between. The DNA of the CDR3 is TGTGCCAGCAGCCAAGAAGGGGTGAACACTGAAGCTTTCTTT. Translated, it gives CASSQEGVNTEAFF.

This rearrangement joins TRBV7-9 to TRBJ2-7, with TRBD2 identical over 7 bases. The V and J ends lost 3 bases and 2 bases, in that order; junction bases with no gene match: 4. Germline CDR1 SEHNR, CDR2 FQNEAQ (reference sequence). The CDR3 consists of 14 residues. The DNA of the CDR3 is TGTGCCAGCAGCTTTGAGCGGGGTCCCTACGAGCAGTACTTC. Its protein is CASSFERGPYEQYF.